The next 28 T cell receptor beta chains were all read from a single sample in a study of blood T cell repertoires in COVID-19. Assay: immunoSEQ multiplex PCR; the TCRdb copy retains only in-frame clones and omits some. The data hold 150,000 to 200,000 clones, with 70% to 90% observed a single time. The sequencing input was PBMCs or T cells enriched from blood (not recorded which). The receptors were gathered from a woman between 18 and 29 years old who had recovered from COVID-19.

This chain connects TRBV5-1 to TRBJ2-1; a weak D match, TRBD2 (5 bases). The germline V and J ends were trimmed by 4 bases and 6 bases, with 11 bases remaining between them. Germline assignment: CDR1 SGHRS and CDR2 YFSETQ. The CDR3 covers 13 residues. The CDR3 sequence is CASSRYEGNEQFF. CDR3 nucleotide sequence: TGCGCCAGCAGCCGTTATGAGGGCAATGAGCAGTTCTTC.

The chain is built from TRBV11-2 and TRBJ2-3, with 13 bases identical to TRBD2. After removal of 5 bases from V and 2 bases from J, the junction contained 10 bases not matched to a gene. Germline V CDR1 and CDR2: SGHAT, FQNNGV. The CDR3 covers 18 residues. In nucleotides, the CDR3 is TGTGCCAGCAGCCAACTAGCGGGAGGGCCCGGTTTCACAGATACGCAGTATTTT. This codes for CASSQLAGGPGFTDTQYF.

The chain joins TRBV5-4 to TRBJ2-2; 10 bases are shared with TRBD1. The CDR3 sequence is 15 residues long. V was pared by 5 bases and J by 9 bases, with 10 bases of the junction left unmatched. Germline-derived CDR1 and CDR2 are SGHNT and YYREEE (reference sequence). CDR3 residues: CASRETGGEDRELFF. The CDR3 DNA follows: TGTGCCAGCAGGGAGACAGGGGGCGAAGACCGGGAGCTGTTTTTT.

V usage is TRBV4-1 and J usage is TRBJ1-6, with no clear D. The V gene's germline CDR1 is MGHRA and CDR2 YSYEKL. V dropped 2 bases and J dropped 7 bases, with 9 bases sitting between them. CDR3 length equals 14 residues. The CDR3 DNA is TGCGCCAGCAGCCAAATGGCGGAAAATTCACCCCTCCACTTT. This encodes CASSQMAENSPLHF.

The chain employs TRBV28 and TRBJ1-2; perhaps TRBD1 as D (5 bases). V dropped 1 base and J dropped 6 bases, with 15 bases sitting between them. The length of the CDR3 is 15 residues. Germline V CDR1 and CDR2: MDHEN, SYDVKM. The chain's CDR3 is CASSLFIGTSNGYTF. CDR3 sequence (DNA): TGTGCCAGCAGTTTATTCATCGGGACTTCTAATGGCTACACCTTC.

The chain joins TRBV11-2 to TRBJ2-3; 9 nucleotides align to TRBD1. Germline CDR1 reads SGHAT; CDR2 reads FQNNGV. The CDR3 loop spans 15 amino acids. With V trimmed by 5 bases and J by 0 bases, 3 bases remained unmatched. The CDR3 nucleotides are TGTGCCAGCAGCGTTACAGGGGGCAGCACAGATACGCAGTATTTT. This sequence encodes CASSVTGGSTDTQYF.

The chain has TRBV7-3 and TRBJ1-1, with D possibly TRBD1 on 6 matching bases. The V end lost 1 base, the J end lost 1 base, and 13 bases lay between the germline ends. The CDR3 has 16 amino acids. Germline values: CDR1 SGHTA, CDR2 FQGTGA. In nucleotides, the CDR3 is TGTGCCAGCAGCTTAAGAGCAGGGGCCAAGAACACTGAAGCTTTCTTT. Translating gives CASSLRAGAKNTEAFF.

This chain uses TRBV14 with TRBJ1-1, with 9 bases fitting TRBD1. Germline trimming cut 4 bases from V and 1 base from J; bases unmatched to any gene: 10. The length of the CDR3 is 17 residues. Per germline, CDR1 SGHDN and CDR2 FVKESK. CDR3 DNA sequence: TGTGCCAGCAGCCTAACACCGGGACAGGGTAGGAACACTGAAGCTTTCTTT. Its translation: CASSLTPGQGRNTEAFF.

CDR3 sequence (DNA): TGCGCCAGCAGCCAAGATTGGACTAGCGGGGGGAATGAGCAGTTCTTC. It translates to CASSQDWTSGGNEQFF. The chain employs TRBV4-1 and TRBJ2-1; 14 nucleotides align to TRBD2. V lost 0 bases, J lost 7 bases, and 2 bases stayed unmatched. Germline V gene sequence: CDR1 MGHRA, CDR2 YSYEKL. This CDR3 has 16 amino acids.

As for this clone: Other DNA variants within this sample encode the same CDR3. CDR3 sequence: CASSPQGYGYTF. DNA of the CDR3: TGTGCCAGCAGTCCTCAGGGGTATGGCTACACCTTC. The chain combines TRBV12-3 or TRBV12-4 with TRBJ1-2; tentative D call: TRBD1 (6 bases). Trimming removed 5 bases from V and 5 bases from J, with 9 bases in between. The CDR3 length is 12 residues.

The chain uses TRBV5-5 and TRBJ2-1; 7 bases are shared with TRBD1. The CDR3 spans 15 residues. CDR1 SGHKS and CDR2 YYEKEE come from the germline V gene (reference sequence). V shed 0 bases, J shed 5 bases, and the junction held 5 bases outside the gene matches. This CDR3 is CASSLDRDRDNEQFF. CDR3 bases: TGTGCCAGCAGCTTGGACCGGGACAGAGACAATGAGCAGTTCTTC.

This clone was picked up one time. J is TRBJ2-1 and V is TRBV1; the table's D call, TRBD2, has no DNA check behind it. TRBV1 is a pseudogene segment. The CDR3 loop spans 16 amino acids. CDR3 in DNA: TGCACCAGCACCTCCCGGGGCGGGAGAGGCTACAATGAGCAGTTCTTC. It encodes CTSTSRGGRGYNEQFF.

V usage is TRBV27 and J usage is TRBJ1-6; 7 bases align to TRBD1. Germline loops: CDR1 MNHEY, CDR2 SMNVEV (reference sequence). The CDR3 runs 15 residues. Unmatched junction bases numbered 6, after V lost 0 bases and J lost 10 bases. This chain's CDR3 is CASSLSTGRGSPLHF. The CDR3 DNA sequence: TGTGCCAGCAGTTTATCGACAGGGCGGGGATCACCCCTCCACTTT.

The CDR3 DNA reads as TGTGCCACCAGCAGAGTGGGAGGGTCCCCAGATACGCAGTATTTT. Its translation is CATSRVGGSPDTQYF. V and J are TRBV15 and TRBJ2-3; 7 bases map to TRBD2. CDR1 LNHNV and CDR2 YYDKDF come from the germline V gene (reference sequence). The CDR3 consists of 15 residues. V was clipped by 1 base and J by 4 bases; unmatched bases: 5.

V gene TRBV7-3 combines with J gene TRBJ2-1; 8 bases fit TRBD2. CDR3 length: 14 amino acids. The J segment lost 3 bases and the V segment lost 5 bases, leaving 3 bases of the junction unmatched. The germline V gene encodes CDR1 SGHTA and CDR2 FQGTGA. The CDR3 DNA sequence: TGTGCCAGCAGCCAGGCGGGAGGCTACAATGAGCAGTTCTTC. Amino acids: CASSQAGGYNEQFF. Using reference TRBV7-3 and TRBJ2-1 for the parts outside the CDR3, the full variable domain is GAGVSQTPSNKVTEKGKYVELRCDPISGHTALYWYRQSLGQGPEFLIYFQGTGAADDSGLPNDRFFAVRPEGSVSTLKIQRTERGDSAVYLCASSQAGGYNEQFFGPGTRLTVL.

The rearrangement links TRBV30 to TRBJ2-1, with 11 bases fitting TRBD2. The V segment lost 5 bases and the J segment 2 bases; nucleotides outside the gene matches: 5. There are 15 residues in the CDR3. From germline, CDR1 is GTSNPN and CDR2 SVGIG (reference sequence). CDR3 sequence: CAWGIAGGAYNEQFF. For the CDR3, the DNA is TGTGCCTGGGGGATAGCGGGAGGGGCCTACAATGAGCAGTTCTTC.

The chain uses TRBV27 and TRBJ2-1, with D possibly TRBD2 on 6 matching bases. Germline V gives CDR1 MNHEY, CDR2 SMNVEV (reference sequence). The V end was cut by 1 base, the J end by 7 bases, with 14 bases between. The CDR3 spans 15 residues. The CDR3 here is CASSLFVSGVNEQFF. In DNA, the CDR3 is TGTGCCAGCAGTTTATTTGTTAGCGGCGTGAATGAGCAGTTCTTC.

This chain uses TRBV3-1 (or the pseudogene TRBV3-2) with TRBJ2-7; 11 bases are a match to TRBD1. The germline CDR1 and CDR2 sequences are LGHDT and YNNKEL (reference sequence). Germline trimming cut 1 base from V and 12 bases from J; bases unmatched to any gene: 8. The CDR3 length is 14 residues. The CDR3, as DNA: TGTGCCAGCAGCCAAGGGACAGGGGGCATCTCTCTGTACTTC. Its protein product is CASSQGTGGISLYF.

The CDR3 loop reads CASSLGGTDTYEQYF. The CDR3 nucleotides read TGCGCCAGCAGTTTAGGGGGGACAGATACCTACGAGCAGTACTTC. The V gene is TRBV5-1, the J gene TRBJ2-7; D possibly corresponds to TRBD1 (7 bases). Trimming took 5 bases from V and 2 from J, leaving 17 bases between them. Germline CDR1 reads SGHRS; CDR2 reads YFSETQ. The CDR3 runs to 15 residues.

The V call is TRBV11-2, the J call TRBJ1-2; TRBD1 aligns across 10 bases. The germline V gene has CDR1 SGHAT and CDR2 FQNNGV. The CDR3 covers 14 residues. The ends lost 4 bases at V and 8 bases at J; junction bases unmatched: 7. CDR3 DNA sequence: TGTGCCAGCAGCTCCGGGACAGGGGTTGGAGGCTACACCTTC. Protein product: CASSSGTGVGGYTF.

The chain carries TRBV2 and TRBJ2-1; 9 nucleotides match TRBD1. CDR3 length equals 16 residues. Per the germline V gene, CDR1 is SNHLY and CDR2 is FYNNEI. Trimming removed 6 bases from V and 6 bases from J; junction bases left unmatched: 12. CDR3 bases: TGTGCCAGCAGGCCCTCCGGGACAGGGAGGTTCAATGAGCAGTTCTTC. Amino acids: CASRPSGTGRFNEQFF.

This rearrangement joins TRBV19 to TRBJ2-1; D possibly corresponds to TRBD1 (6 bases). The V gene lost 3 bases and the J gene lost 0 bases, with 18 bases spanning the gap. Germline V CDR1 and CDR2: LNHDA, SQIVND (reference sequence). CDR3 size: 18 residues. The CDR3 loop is CASSIWGRPTSSYNEQFF. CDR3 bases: TGTGCCAGTAGTATTTGGGGGCGGCCAACGAGCTCCTACAATGAGCAGTTCTTC.

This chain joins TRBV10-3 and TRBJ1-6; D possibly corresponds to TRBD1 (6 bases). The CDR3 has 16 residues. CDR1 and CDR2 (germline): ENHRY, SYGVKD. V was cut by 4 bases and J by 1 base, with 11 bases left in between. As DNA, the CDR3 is TGTGCCATCAGTGCGGACAGAAAATCCTATAATTCACCCCTCCACTTT. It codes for CAISADRKSYNSPLHF.

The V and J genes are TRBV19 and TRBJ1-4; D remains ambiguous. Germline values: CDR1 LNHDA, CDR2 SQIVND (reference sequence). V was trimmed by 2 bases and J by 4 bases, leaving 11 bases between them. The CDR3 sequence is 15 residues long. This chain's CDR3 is CASSISGGGNEKLFF. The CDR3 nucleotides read TGTGCCAGTAGTATATCGGGAGGTGGTAATGAAAAACTGTTTTTT.

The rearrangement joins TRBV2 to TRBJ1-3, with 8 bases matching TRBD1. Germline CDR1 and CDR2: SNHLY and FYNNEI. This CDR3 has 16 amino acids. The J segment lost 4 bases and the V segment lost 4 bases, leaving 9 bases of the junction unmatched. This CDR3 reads CASSGPGQALGNTIYF. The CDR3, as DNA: TGTGCCAGCAGTGGGCCGGGACAGGCTCTAGGAAACACCATATATTTT. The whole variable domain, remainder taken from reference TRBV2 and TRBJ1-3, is EPEVTQTPSHQVTQMGQEVILRCVPISNHLYFYWYRQILGQKVEFLVSFYNNEISEKSEIFDDQFSVERPDGSNFTLKIRSTKLEDSAMYFCASSGPGQALGNTIYFGEGSWLTVV.

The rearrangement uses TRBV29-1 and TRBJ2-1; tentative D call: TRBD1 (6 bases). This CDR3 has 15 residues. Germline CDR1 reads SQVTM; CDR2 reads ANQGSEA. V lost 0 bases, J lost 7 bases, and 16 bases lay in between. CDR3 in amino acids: CSVEDLTGTVNEQFF. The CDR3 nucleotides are TGCAGCGTTGAAGATCTAACAGGGACGGTAAATGAGCAGTTCTTC.

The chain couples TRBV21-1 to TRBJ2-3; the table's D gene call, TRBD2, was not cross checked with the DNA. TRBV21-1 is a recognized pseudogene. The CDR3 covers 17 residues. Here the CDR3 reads CASSEGEREGPKDTQYF. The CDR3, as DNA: TGTGCCAGCAGCGAAGGTGAGCGGGAGGGCCCGAAAGATACGCAGTATTTT.

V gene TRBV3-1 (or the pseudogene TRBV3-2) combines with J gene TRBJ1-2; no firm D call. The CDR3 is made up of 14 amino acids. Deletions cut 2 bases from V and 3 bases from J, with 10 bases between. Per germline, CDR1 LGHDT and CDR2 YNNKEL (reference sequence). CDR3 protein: CASSQTTYYYGYTF. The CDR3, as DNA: TGTGCCAGCAGCCAAACCACCTACTACTATGGCTACACCTTC.